This T cell receptor (beta chain) is drawn from a study of blood T cell repertoires in COVID-19. In the authors' methods: Nucleated cell number was recorded as an estimate derived from reference gene primer amplification. TCRdb's copy holds only in-frame clones and misses some; the assay was immunoSEQ multiplex PCR. The D gene and trimming were derived from the DNA, and the V and J assignments and clone size from that table. The sample lists approximately 200,000 clones; approximately 87% were seen once. Concerning this clone itself: The sample has other DNA sequences that encode this CDR3 too.

From germline, CDR1 is LGHDT and CDR2 YNNKEL (reference sequence). This CDR3 comprises 11 residues. V shed 4 bases and J shed 3 bases, with 4 bases lying between them. The chain is built from TRBV3-1 (or the pseudogene TRBV3-2) and TRBJ2-7; D unclear. The TCR was taken from a man aged 60 to 69 who had recovered from COVID-19. Sequenced sample: peripheral blood. The CDR3 reads CASSLNYEQYF. CDR3 nucleotides: TGTGCCAGCAGCCTAAACTACGAGCAGTACTTC.